This T cell receptor (beta chain) comes out of a study of CD8+ T cells in alopecia areata. Germline loops: CDR1 SGHTA, CDR2 FQGNSA. Trimming removed 5 bases from V and 4 bases from J; junction bases left unmatched: 6. This CDR3 has 14 residues. Treatment of the sample: oral pan-JAK inhibitor, 5-10 mg twice daily. Researchers took lesional scalp punch biopsies and peripheral blood from people who were alopecia areata patients. General study results and limits: TCR sharing across patients was less clear than in mice, possibly HLA-related. Only one nonresponder was present, which leaves the link between baseline CD8+ expansion and response uncertain.

RNA, once extracted, was reverse transcribed into cDNA for use as the sequencing template. The table came from immunoSEQ multiplex PCR; TCRdb's copy has only in-frame clones and leaves some out. This sample has roughly 220,000 clones, with approximately 72% found just once. A remark on this clone: The antigen is unknown.

The chain recombines TRBV7-2 with TRBJ1-1, with 8 bases aligning to TRBD1. The input for sequencing was CD4+ T cells sorted from blood, taken around week 44, from a patient treated with tofacitinib. The TCR comes from a human donor with alopecia areata. The DNA of the CDR3 is TGTGCCAGCAGCCCCCGACAGGGGATCACTGAAGCTTTCTTT. Protein sequence: CASSPRQGITEAFF.